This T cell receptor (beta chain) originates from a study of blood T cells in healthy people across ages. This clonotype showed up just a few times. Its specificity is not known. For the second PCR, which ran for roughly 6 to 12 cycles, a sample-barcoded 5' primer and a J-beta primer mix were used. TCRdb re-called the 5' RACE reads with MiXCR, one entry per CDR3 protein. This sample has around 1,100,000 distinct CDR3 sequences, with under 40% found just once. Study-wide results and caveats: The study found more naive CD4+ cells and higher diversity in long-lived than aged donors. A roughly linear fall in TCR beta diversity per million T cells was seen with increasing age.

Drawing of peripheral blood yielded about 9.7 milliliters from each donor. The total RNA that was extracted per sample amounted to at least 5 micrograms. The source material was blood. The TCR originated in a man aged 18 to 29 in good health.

CDR3 nucleotides: TGTGCCAGCAGTCGTCATGATACGCAGTATTTT. Its translation is CASSRHDTQYF. The chain joins TRBV12-3 or TRBV12-4 to TRBJ2-3; D is undetermined. The CDR3 consists of 11 residues. V shed 5 bases and J shed 6 bases, with 6 bases lying between them.